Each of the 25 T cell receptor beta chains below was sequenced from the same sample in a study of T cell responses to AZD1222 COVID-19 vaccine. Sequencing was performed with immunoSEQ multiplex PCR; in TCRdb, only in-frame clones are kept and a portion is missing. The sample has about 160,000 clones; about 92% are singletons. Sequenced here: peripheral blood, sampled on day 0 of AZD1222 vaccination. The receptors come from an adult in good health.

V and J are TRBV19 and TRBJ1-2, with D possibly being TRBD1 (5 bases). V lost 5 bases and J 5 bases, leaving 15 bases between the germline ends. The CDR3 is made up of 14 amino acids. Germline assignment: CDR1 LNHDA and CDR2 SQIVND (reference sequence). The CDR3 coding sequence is TGTGCCAGTAGTCCCGGACGCGGGGGTTATGGCTACACCTTC. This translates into CASSPGRGGYGYTF. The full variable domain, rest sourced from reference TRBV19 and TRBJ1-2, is DGGITQSPKYLFRKEGQNVTLSCEQNLNHDAMYWYRQDPGQGLRLIYYSQIVNDFQKGDIAEGYSVSREKKESFPLTVTSAQKNPTAFYLCASSPGRGGYGYTFGSGTRLTVV.

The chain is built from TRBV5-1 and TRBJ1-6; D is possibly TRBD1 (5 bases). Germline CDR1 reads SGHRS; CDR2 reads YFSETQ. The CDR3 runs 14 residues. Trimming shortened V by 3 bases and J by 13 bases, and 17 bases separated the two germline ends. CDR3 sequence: CASSSGGNSSPLHF. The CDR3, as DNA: TGCGCCAGCAGCTCGGGGGGTAATAGTTCGCCCCTCCACTTT. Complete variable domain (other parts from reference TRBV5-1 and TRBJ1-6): KAGVTQTPRYLIKTRGQQVTLSCSPISGHRSVSWYQQTPGQGLQFLFEYFSETQRNKGNFPGRFSGRQFSNSRSEMNVSTLELGDSALYLCASSSGGNSSPLHFGNGTRLTVT.

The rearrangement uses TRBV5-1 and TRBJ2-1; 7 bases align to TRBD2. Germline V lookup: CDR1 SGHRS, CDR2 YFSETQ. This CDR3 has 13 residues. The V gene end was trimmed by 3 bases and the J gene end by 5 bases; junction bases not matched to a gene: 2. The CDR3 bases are TGCGCCAGCAGCTGGGGGGGAGACAATGAGCAGTTCTTC. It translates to CASSWGGDNEQFF.

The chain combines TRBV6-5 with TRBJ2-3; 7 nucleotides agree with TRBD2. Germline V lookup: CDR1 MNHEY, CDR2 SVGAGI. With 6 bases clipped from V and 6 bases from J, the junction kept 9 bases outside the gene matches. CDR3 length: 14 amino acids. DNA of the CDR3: TGTGCCAGCAGACCCGGGGGAGGGTCCGATACGCAGTATTTT. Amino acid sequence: CASRPGGGSDTQYF.

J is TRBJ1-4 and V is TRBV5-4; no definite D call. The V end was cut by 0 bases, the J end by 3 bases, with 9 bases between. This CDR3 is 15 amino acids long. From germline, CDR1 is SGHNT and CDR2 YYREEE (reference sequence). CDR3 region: CASSLAGSANEKLFF. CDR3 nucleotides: TGTGCCAGCAGCTTGGCCGGGAGCGCTAATGAAAAACTGTTTTTT. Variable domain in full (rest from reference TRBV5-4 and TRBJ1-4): ETGVTQSPTHLIKTRGQQVTLRCSSQSGHNTVSWYQQALGQGPQFIFQYYREEENGRGNFPPRFSGLQFPNYSSELNVNALELDDSALYLCASSLAGSANEKLFFGSGTQLSVL.

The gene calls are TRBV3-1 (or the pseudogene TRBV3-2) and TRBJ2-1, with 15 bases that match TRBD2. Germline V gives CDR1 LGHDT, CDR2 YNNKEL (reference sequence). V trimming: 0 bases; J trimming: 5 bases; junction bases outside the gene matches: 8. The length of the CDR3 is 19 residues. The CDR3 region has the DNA TGTGCCAGCAGCCAAGATCGGACTAGCGGGGGGGCAAGAGACAATGAGCAGTTCTTC. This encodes CASSQDRTSGGARDNEQFF.

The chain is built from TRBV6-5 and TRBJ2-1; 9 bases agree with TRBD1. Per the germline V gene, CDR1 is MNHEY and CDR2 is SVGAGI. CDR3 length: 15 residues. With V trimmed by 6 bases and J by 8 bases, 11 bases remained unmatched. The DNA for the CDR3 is TGTGCCAGCAGATTACAGGGGGCGAGTATCGATGAGCAGTTCTTC. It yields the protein CASRLQGASIDEQFF.

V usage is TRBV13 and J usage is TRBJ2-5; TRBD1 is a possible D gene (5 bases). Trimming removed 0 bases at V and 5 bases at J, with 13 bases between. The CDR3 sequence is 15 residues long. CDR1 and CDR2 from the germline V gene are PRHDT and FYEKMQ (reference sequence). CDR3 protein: CASSLGPGSLETQYF. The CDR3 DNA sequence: TGTGCCAGCAGCTTAGGCCCAGGGTCCTTGGAGACCCAGTACTTC. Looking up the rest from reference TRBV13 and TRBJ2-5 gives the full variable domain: AAGVIQSPRHLIKEKRETATLKCYPIPRHDTVYWYQQGPGQDPQFLISFYEKMQSDKGSIPDRFSAQQFSDYHSELNMSSLELGDSALYFCASSLGPGSLETQYFGPGTRLLVL.

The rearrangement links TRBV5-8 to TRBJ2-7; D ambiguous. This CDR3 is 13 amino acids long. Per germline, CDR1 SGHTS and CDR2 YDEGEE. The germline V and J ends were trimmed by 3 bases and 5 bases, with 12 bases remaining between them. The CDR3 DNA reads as TGTGCCAGCAGCTCTCACCGCCGGAACGAGCAGTACTTC. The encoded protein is CASSSHRRNEQYF.

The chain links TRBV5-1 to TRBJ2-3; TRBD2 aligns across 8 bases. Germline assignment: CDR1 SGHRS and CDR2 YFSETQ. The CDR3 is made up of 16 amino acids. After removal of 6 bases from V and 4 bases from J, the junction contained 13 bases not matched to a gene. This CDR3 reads CASNPTGGGLADTQYF. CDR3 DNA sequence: TGCGCCAGCAATCCTACAGGCGGGGGGTTAGCAGATACGCAGTATTTT.

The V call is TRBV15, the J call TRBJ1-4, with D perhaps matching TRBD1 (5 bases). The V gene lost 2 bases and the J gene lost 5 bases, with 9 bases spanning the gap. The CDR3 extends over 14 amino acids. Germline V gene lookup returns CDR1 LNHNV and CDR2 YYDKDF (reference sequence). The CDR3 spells CATSRPGRNEKLFF. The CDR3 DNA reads TGTGCCACCAGCAGACCGGGACGGAATGAAAAACTGTTTTTT.

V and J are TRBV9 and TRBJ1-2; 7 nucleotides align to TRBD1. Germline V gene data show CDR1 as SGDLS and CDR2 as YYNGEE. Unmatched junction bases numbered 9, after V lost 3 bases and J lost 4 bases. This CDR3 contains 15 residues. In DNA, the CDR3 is TGTGCCAGCAGCGGGGCAGGGGGGACCGTCTATGGCTACACCTTC. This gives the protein CASSGAGGTVYGYTF.

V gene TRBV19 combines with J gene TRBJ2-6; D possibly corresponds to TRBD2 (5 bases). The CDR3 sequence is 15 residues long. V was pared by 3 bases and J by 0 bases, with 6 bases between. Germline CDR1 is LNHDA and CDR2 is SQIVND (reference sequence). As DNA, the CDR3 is TGTGCCAGTAGTATCGGGGTCTCTGGGGCCAACGTCCTGACTTTC. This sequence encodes CASSIGVSGANVLTF.

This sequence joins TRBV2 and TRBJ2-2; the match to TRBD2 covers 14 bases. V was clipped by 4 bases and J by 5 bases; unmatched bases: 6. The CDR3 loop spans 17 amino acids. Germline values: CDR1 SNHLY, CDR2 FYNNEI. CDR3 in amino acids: CASSVRTSGGRTGELFF. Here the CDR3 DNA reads TGTGCCAGCAGTGTAAGGACTAGCGGGGGGAGGACCGGGGAGCTGTTTTTT.

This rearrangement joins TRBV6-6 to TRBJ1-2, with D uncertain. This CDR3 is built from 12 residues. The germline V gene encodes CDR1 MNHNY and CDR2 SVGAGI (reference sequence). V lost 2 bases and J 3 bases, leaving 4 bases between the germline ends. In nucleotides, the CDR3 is TGTGCCAGCAGTTACACGGACTATGGCTACACCTTC. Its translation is CASSYTDYGYTF.

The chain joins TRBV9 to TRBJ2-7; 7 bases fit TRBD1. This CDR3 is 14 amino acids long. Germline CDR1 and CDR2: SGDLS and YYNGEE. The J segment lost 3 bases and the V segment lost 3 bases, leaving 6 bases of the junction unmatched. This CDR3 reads CASSAGQYLYEQYF. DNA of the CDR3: TGTGCCAGCAGCGCGGGACAGTATCTCTACGAGCAGTACTTC. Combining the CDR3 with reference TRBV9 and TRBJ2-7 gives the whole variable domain DSGVTQTPKHLITATGQRVTLRCSPRSGDLSVYWYQQSLDQGLQFLIQYYNGEERAKGNILERFSAQQFPDLHSELNLSSLELGDSALYFCASSAGQYLYEQYFGPGTRLTVT.

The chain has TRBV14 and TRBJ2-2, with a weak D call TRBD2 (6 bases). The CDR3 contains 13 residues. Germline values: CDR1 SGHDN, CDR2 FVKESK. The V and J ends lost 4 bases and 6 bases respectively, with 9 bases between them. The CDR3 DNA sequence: TGTGCCAGCAGCCTCCGACTAGCCGGGGAGCTGTTTTTT. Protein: CASSLRLAGELFF. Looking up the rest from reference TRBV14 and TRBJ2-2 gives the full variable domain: EAGVTQFPSHSVIEKGQTVTLRCDPISGHDNLYWYRRVMGKEIKFLLHFVKESKQDESGMPNNRFLAERTGGTYSTLKVQPAELEDSGVYFCASSLRLAGELFFGEGSRLTVL.

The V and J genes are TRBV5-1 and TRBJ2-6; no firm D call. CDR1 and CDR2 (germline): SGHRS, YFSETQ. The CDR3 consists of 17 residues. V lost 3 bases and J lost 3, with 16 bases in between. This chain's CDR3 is CASSWTSVIGGANVLTF. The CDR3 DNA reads TGCGCCAGCAGCTGGACGAGCGTGATAGGTGGGGCCAACGTCCTGACTTTC. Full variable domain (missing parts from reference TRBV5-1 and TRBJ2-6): KAGVTQTPRYLIKTRGQQVTLSCSPISGHRSVSWYQQTPGQGLQFLFEYFSETQRNKGNFPGRFSGRQFSNSRSEMNVSTLELGDSALYLCASSWTSVIGGANVLTFGAGSRLTVL.

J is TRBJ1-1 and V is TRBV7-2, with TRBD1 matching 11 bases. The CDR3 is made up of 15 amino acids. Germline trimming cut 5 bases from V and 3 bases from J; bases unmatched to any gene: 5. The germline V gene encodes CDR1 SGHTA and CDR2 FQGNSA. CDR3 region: CASSARDRGDTEAFF. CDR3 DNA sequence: TGTGCCAGCAGCGCCCGGGACAGGGGGGACACTGAAGCTTTCTTT. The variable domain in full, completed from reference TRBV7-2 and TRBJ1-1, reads GAGVSQSPSNKVTEKGKDVELRCDPISGHTALYWYRQSLGQGLEFLIYFQGNSAPDKSGLPSDRFSAERTGGSVSTLTIQRTQQEDSAVYLCASSARDRGDTEAFFGQGTRLTVV.

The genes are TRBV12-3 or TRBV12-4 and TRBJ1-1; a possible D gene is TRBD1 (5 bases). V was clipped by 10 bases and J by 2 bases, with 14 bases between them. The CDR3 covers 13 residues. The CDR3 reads CAITRGPNTEAFF. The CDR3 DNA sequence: TGTGCCATCACCCGGGGACCTAACACTGAAGCTTTCTTT.

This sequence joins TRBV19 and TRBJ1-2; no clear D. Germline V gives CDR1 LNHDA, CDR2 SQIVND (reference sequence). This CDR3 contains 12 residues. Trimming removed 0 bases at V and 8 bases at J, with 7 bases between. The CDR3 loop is CASSIDFNGYTF. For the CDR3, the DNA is TGTGCCAGTAGTATAGATTTTAACGGCTACACCTTC. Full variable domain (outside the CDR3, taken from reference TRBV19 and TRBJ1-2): DGGITQSPKYLFRKEGQNVTLSCEQNLNHDAMYWYRQDPGQGLRLIYYSQIVNDFQKGDIAEGYSVSREKKESFPLTVTSAQKNPTAFYLCASSIDFNGYTFGSGTRLTVV.

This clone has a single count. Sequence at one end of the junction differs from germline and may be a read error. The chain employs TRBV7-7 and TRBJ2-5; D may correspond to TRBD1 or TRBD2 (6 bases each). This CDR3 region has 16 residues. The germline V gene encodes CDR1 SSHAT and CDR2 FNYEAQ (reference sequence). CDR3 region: CASSLSPGAGQETQYF. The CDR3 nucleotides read TGTGCTAGCAGCTTAAGTCCGGGGGCGGGCCAAGAGACCCAGTACTTC. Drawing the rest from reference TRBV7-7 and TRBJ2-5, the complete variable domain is GAGVSQSPRYKVTKRGQDVTLRCDPISSHATLYWYQQALGQGPEFLTYFNYEAQPDKSGLPSDRFSAERPEGSISTLTIQRTEQRDSAMYRCASSLSPGAGQETQYFGPGTRLLVL.

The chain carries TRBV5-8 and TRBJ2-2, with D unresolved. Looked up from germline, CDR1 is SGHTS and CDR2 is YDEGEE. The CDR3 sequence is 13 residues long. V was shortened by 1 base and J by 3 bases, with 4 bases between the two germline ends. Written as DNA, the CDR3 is TGTGCCAGCAGCTTGACATACACCGGGGAGCTGTTTTTT. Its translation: CASSLTYTGELFF.

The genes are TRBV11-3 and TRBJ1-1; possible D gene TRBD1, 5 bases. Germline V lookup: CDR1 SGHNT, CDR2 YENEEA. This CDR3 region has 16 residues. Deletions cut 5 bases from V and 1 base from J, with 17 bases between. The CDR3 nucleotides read TGTGCCAGCAGCCGGGACGGGAGCTCCCGGAACACTGAAGCTTTCTTT. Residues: CASSRDGSSRNTEAFF.

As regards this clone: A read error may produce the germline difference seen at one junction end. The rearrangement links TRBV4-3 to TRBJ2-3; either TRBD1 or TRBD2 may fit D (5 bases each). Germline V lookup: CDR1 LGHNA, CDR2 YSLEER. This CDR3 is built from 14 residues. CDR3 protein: CASSQGIGGHLENF. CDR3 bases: TGCGCCAGCAGCCAAGGAATAGGAGGACACCTGGAGAACTTT.